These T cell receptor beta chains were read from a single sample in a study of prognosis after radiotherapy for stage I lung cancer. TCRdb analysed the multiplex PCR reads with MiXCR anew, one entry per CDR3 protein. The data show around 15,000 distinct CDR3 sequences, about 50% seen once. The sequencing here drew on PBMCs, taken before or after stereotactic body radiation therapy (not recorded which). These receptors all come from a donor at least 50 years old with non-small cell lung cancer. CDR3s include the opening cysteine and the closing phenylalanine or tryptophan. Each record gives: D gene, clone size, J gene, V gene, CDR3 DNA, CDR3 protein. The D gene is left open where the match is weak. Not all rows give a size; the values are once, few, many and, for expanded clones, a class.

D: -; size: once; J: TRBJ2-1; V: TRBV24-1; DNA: TGTGCCACCAGTGATTCGACAACTCAGAGAGAGCAGTTCTTC; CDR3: CATSDSTTQREQFF
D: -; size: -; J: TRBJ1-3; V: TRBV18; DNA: TGTGCCAGCTCACCGGCGACAGACGGAAACACCATATATTTT; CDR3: CASSPATDGNTIYF
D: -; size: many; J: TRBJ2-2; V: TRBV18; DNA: TGTGCCAGCTCACCTAGATTGGTACAGAACACCGGGGGGCTGTTTTTT; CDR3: CASSPRLVQNTGGLFF
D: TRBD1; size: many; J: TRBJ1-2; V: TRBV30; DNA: TGTGCCTGGAGTGTAAGCGGACAGGGGGCAGTCGTTATCTATGGCTACACCTTC; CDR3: CAWSVSGQGAVVIYGYTF
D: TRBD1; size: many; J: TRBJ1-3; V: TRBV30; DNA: TGTGCCTGGAGTGTGGGGGACAGGCTTCCGACCTTCTCTGGAAACACCATATATTTT; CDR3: CAWSVGDRLPTFSGNTIYF
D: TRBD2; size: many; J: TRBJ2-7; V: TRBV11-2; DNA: TGTGCCAGCAGCCCCATCAGTGGGCGGGGGGGCAAATCGTACGAGCAGTACTTC; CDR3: CASSPISGRGGKSYEQYF
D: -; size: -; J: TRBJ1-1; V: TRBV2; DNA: TGTGCCAGTAGTAATAAAGGGGGGGACACTGAAGCCTTCTTT; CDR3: CASSNKGGDTEAFF
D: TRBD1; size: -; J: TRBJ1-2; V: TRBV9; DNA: TGTGCCAGCAGCGGACAGGGGGGAGGCTACACCTTC; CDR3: CASSGQGGGYTF
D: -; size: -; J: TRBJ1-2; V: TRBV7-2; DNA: TGTGCCAGCAGCTTAGTGGGACAAACGAGTCGCTATGGCTACACCTTC; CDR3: CASSLVGQTSRYGYTF
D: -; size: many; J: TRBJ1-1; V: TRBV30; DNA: TGTGCCTGGAGTGTGCAGCGAGAAGCTTTCTTT; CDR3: CAWSVQREAFF
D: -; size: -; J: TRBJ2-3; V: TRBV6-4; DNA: TGTGACAGCAGATGGGGACCGGCGGGCGTCGACGGTGGCACAGATAAGCAGTATTTT; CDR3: CDSRWGPAGVDGGTDKQYF